The rows below give T cell receptor beta chains drawn from one sample of a study of follicular helper T cells after annual influenza vaccination. The assay was immunoSEQ multiplex PCR, and TCRdb's table has in-frame clones only and misses some. Among 9,500 to 15,000 clones listed, 80% were seen once. The input for sequencing was CXCR5+ CD38- circulating T follicular helper cells from blood, taken on the day of influenza vaccination. Receptor source: an adult who received the influenza vaccine. Each CDR3 is given with its conserved first and last residue. D genes are given only for firm matches. The listing skips clone size in some rows; elsewhere it reads once, few, many or a size class.

clone_size: NA; j_call: TRBJ2-3; v_call: TRBV7-2; d_call: TRBD2; cdr3_nt: TGTGCCAGCAGCCGACGGACTAGCGGGGGGGCCGCCGATACGCAGTATTTT; cdr3_aa: CASSRRTSGGAADTQYF
clone_size: NA; j_call: TRBJ2-5; v_call: TRBV5-6; d_call: TRBD1; cdr3_nt: TGTGCCAGCAGCTTCGATCAGGGGGTAGAGACCCAGTACTTC; cdr3_aa: CASSFDQGVETQYF
clone_size: few; j_call: TRBJ1-6; v_call: TRBV11-3; d_call: TRBD1; cdr3_nt: TGTGCCAGCAGCTTAGGGACAGGGGAAAATTCACCCCTCCACTTT; cdr3_aa: CASSLGTGENSPLHF
clone_size: NA; j_call: TRBJ1-4; v_call: TRBV5-8; d_call: NA; cdr3_nt: TGTGCCAGCAGCTTGGAGGGGGCTAATGAAAAACTGTTTTTT; cdr3_aa: CASSLEGANEKLFF
clone_size: NA; j_call: TRBJ2-7; v_call: TRBV7-9; d_call: NA; cdr3_nt: TGTGCCAGCAGCTTTCAGGCGGGTTTCGAGCAGTACTTC; cdr3_aa: CASSFQAGFEQYF
clone_size: NA; j_call: TRBJ2-5; v_call: TRBV18; d_call: NA; cdr3_nt: TGTGCCAGCTCACCAATGACGGAGACCCAGTACTTC; cdr3_aa: CASSPMTETQYF
clone_size: few; j_call: TRBJ2-7; v_call: TRBV6-6; d_call: NA; cdr3_nt: TGTGCCAGCAGTTACACGATGGCCTACGAGCAGTACTTC; cdr3_aa: CASSYTMAYEQYF
clone_size: NA; j_call: TRBJ2-7; v_call: TRBV6-6; d_call: TRBD1; cdr3_nt: TGTGCCAGCAGTTACACGGGACAGAATTACGAGCAGTACTTC; cdr3_aa: CASSYTGQNYEQYF
clone_size: few; j_call: TRBJ1-6; v_call: TRBV5-5; d_call: TRBD1; cdr3_nt: TGTGCCAGCAGCATGGGACAGGGGTATTCACCCCTCCACTTT; cdr3_aa: CASSMGQGYSPLHF
clone_size: once; j_call: TRBJ2-3; v_call: TRBV10-2; d_call: NA; cdr3_nt: TGCGCCAGCAGGGAGACAGATACGCAGTATTTT; cdr3_aa: CASRETDTQYF
clone_size: NA; j_call: TRBJ1-6; v_call: TRBV28; d_call: NA; cdr3_nt: TGTGCCAGCAGTTCTGGACCTTCTAGGGTTTCACCCCTCCACTTT; cdr3_aa: CASSSGPSRVSPLHF
clone_size: few; j_call: TRBJ2-3; v_call: TRBV2; d_call: NA; cdr3_nt: TGTGCCAGCAGGCCGGGGGCACTAGGTTTGGGCACAGATACGCAGTATTTT; cdr3_aa: CASRPGALGLGTDTQYF
clone_size: NA; j_call: TRBJ1-1; v_call: TRBV28; d_call: NA; cdr3_nt: TGTGCCAGCAGTCTGTCGACGGTGAACACTGAAGCTTTCTTT; cdr3_aa: CASSLSTVNTEAFF
clone_size: NA; j_call: TRBJ2-1; v_call: TRBV7-3; d_call: TRBD1; cdr3_nt: TGTGCCAGCAGCACTCAACCCCGGACAGGACAACATGAGCAGTTCTTC; cdr3_aa: CASSTQPRTGQHEQFF
clone_size: NA; j_call: TRBJ2-3; v_call: TRBV4-1; d_call: NA; cdr3_nt: TGCGCCAGCAGCCAAGACCCCAAGTCCGATACGCAGTATTTT; cdr3_aa: CASSQDPKSDTQYF